These T cell receptor beta chains were read from a single sample in a study of blood T cells in healthy people across ages. TCRdb ran MiXCR on the 5' RACE reads and lists one entry per CDR3 protein. Of 450,000 to 600,000 distinct CDR3 sequences in the sample, about a quarter were seen once. These data also formed part of another study, on T cells of mothers and their children.

Sequences were obtained from blood. Receptors originate from a boy younger than 10 in good health. Each CDR3 is given without its conserved first and last residue. The D gene is left open where the match is weak.

V gene	CDR3 length	D gene	CDR3 protein
TRBV7-9	13	TRBD2	ASSIVAGVNDEQY
TRBV20-1	11	TRBD2	SALAGGVKTQY
TRBV7-9	14	TRBD1	ASSFEGDSKNYEQY
TRBV5-1	13	TRBD1	ASTGTGMNTGELF
TRBV4-1	15	TRBD1	ASSQGDRWRTNEKLF
TRBV5-1	15	TRBD1	ASRMDRAKVPLPEAF
TRBV12-3/TRBV12-4	11	-	ASRLVGDQPQH
TRBV19	10	-	ASQGMDTEAF
TRBV6-2/TRBV6-3	9	-	ASTHGREQY
TRBV21-1	12	-	ASSKGTEIGTQY
TRBV20-1	13	TRBD1	SAISRDRYTDTQY
TRBV12-3/TRBV12-4	13	-	ASSFYQDPSGEQY
TRBV5-1	11	-	ASTKTLNTEAF
TRBV2	11	-	ASGGFSGNTIY
TRBV2	14	TRBD2	ASSWLAETFYNEQF
TRBV28	14	-	ASSGLRLRVSDEQY
TRBV15	13	-	ATSWTDLPSYGYT
TRBV20-1	13	-	SAQQEDYPQETQY
TRBV27	13	-	ASSLPAGGTDTQY
TRBV3-1	10	-	ASSHLSYEQY
TRBV19	11	TRBD1	ASSPGTGYEQF
TRBV3-1	13	-	ASSQWRTGNTEAF
TRBV11-2	14	TRBD2	ASSTGLVEGYNEQF
TRBV12-3/TRBV12-4	11	-	ASTPSPVYEQY
TRBV12-3/TRBV12-4	11	-	ASSLLVQGEAF
TRBV27	12	-	ASSFGVGNYGYT
TRBV15	13	-	ATSRDLSRLNEQF